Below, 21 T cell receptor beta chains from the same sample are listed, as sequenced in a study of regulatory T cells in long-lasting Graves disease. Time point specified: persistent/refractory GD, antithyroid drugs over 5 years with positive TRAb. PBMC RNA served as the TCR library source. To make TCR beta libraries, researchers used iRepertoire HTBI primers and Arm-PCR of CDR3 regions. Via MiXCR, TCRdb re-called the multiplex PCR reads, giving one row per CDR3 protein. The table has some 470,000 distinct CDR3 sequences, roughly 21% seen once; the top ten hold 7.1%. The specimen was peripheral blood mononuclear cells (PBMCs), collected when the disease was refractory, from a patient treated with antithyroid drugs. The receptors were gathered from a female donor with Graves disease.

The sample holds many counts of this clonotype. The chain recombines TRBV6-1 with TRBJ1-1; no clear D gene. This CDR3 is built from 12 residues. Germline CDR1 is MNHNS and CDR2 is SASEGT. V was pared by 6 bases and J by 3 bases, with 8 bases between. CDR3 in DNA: TGTGCCAGCAGATTCGGGCACACTGAAGCTTTCTTT. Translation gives CASRFGHTEAFF.

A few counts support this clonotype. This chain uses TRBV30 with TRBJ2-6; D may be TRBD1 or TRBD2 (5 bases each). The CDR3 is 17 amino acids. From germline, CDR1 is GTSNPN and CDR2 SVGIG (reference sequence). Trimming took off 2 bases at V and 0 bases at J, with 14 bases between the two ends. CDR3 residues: CAWSRDLQSSGANVLTF. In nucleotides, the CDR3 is TGTGCCTGGAGTAGGGACCTCCAAAGCTCTGGGGCCAACGTCCTGACTTTC.

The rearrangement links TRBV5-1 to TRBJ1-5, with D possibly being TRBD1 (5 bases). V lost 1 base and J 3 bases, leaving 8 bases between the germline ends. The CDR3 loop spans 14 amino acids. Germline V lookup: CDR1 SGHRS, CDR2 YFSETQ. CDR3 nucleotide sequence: TGCGCCAGCAGCTTGCCAGGGCCCAATCAGCCCCAGCATTTT. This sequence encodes CASSLPGPNQPQHF.

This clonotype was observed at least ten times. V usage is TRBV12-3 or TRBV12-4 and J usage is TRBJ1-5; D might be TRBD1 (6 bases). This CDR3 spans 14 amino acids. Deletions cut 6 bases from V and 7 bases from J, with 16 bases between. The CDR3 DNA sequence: TGTGCCAGCAGCGATATTTCAGGGGTCCAGCCCCAGCATTTT. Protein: CASSDISGVQPQHF.

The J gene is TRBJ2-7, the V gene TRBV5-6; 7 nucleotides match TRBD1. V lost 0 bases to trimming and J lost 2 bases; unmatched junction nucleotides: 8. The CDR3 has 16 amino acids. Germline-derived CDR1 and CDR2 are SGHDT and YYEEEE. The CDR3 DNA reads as TGTGCCAGCAGCTTGGTGGGGACAGCCCTTACCTACGAGCAGTACTTC. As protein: CASSLVGTALTYEQYF.

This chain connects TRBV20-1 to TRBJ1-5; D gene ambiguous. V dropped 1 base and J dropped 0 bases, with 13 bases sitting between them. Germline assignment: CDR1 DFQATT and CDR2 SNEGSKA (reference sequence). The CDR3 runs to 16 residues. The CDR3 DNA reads TGCAGTGCTAGAGTACAGAATAGTAATAGCAATCAGCCCCAGCATTTT. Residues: CSARVQNSNSNQPQHF.

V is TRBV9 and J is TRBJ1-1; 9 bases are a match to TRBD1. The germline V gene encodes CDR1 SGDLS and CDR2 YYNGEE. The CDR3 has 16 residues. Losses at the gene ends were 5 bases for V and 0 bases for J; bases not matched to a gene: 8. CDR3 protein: CASSTGGAGLNTEAFF. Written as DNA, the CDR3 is TGTGCCAGCAGTACAGGGGGCGCGGGGTTGAACACTGAAGCTTTCTTT.

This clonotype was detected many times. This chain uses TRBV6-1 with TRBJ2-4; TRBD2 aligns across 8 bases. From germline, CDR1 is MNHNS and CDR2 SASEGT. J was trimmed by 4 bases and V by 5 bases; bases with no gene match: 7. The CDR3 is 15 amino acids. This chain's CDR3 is CASSLQASGKNIQYF. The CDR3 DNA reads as TGTGCCAGCAGTCTGCAAGCTAGCGGGAAAAACATTCAGTACTTC.

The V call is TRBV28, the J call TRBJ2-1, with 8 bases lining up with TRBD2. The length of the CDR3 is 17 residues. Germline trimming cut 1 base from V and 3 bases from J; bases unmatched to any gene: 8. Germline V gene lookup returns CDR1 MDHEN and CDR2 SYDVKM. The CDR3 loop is CASSLYGRAGFYNEQFF. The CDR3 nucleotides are TGTGCCAGCAGTTTATACGGGAGGGCCGGTTTCTACAATGAGCAGTTCTTC.

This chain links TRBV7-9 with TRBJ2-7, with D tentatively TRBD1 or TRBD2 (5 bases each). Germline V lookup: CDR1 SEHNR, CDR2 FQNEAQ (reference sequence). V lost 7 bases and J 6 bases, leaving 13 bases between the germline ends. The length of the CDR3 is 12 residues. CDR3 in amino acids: CASTGTVPEQYF. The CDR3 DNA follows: TGTGCCAGCACCGGGACCGTGCCCGAGCAGTACTTC. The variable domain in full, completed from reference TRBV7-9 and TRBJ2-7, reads DTGVSQNPRHKITKRGQNVTFRCDPISEHNRLYWYRQTLGQGPEFLTYFQNEAQLEKSRLLSDRFSAERPKGSFSTLEIQRTEQGDSAMYLCASTGTVPEQYFGPGTRLTVT.

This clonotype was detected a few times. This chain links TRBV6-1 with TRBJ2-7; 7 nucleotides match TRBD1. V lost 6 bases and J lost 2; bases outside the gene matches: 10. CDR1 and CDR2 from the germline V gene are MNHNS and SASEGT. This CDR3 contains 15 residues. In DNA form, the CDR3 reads TGTGCCAGCAGAGGGGACAGACGAGCCCCCTACGAGCAGTACTTC. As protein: CASRGDRRAPYEQYF.

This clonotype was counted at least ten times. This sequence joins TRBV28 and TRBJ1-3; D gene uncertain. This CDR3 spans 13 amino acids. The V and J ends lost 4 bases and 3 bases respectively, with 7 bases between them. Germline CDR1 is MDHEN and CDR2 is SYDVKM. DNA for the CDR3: TGTGCCAGCAGTTATCCCGGTGGAAACACCATATATTTT. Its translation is CASSYPGGNTIYF. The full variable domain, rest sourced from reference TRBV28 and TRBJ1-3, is DVKVTQSSRYLVKRTGEKVFLECVQDMDHENMFWYRQDPGLGLRLIYFSYDVKMKEKGDIPEGYSVSREKKERFSLILESASTNQTSMYLCASSYPGGNTIYFGEGSWLTVV.

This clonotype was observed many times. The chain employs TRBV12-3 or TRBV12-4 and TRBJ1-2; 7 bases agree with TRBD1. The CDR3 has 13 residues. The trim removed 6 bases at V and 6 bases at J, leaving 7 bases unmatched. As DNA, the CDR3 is TGTGCCAGCAGACGGGACAGTCTCGATGGCTACACCTTC. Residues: CASRRDSLDGYTF.

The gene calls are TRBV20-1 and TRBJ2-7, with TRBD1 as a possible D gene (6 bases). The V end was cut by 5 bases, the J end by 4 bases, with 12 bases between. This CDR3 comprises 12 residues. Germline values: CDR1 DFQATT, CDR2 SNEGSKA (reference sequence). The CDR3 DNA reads TGCAGTGCTCCAGTAGGGGGTTACGAGCAGTACTTC. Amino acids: CSAPVGGYEQYF.

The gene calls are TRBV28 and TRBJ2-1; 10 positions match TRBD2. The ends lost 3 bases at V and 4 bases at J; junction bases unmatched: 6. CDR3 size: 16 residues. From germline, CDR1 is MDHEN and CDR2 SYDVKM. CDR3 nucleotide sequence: TGTGCCAGCAGTTTGGCCGGAGCGGGAGGGTACAATGAGCAGTTCTTC. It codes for CASSLAGAGGYNEQFF.

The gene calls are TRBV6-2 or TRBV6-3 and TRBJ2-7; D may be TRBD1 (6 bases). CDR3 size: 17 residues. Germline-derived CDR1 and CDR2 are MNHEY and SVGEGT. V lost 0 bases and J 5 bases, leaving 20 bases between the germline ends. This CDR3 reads CASSYSTGPGRGHEQYF. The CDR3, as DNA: TGTGCCAGCAGTTACTCGACGGGTCCGGGCAGGGGCCACGAGCAGTACTTC.

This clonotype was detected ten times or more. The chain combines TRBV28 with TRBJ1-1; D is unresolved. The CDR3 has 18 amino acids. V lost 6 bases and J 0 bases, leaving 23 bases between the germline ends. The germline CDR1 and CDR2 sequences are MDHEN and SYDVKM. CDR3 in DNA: TGTGCCAGCAGCTTAGACCTCATTGGGGATCTAATGAACACTGAAGCTTTCTTT. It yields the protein CASSLDLIGDLMNTEAFF.

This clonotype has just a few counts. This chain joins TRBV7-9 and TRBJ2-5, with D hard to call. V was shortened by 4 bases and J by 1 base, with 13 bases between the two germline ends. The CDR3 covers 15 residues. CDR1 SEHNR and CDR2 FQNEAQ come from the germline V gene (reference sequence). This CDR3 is CASSYLSAAQETQYF. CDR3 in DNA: TGTGCCAGCAGCTACCTTTCGGCAGCCCAAGAGACCCAGTACTTC.

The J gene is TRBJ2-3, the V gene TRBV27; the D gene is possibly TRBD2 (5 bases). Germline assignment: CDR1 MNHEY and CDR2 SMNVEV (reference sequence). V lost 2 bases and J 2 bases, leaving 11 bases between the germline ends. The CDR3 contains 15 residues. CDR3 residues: CASSLSREPTDTQYF. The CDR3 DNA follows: TGTGCCAGCAGTTTAAGCCGGGAACCCACAGATACGCAGTATTTT.

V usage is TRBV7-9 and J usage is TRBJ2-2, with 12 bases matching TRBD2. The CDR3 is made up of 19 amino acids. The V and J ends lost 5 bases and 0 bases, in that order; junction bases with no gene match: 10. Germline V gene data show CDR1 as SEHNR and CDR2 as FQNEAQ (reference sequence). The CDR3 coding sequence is TGTGCCAGCAGCACTGAGCTGGGACTAGCGGGCGCGAACACCGGGGAGCTGTTTTTT. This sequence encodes CASSTELGLAGANTGELFF.

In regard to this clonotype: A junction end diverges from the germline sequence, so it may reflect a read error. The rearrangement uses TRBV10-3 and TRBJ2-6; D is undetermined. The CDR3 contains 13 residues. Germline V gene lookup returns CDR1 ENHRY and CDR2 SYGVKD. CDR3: CAIRPPEANVPTF. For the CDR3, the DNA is TGTGCCATCAGGCCCCCCGAGGCCAACGTCCCGACTTTC.